What follows are 27 T cell receptor beta chains derived from one specimen sequenced in a study of T cell responses to AZD1222 COVID-19 vaccine. The protocol was immunoSEQ multiplex PCR, while the TCRdb copy is restricted to in-frame clones and leaves out a portion. The top ten clones hold 3.9% of a sample with 180,000 or so clones, 90% to 95% of them seen once. Source: peripheral blood, taken on day 0 of AZD1222 vaccination. Source of these receptors: an adult in good health.

V and J are TRBV3-1 (or the pseudogene TRBV3-2) and TRBJ2-7, with D possibly matching TRBD2 (6 bases). Trimming left V 5 bases short and J 0 bases short, with 14 bases between. The germline gives CDR1 LGHDT, CDR2 YNNKEL (reference sequence). This CDR3 is 15 amino acids long. The DNA of the CDR3 is TGTGCCAGCAGCAAGTACCTAGCGAGCTCCTACGAGCAGTACTTC. Its protein product is CASSKYLASSYEQYF.

A single count supports this clone. This chain uses TRBV9 with TRBJ1-5; a possible D gene is TRBD1 (5 bases). V lost 0 bases to trimming and J lost 7 bases, with 11 bases between them. The CDR3 totals 14 residues. Germline V lookup: CDR1 SGDLS, CDR2 YYNGEE. CDR3 residues: CASSVGVGHQPQHF. Written as DNA, the CDR3 is TGTGCCAGCAGCGTAGGGGTGGGGCACCAGCCCCAGCATTTT.

The chain carries TRBV19 and TRBJ1-2, with unresolved D. CDR3 size: 15 residues. V lost 2 bases, J lost 4 bases, and 14 bases lay in between. CDR1 and CDR2 from the germline V gene are LNHDA and SQIVND (reference sequence). The CDR3 region is CASSIPTGWTYGYTF. CDR3 bases: TGTGCCAGTAGTATACCCACGGGGTGGACCTATGGCTACACCTTC.

The J gene is TRBJ2-2, the V gene TRBV6-6, with a possible D match to TRBD2 (5 bases). The CDR3 sequence is 15 residues long. Germline-derived CDR1 and CDR2 are MNHNY and SVGAGI (reference sequence). With 10 bases removed from V and 4 bases from J, the gap between germline ends came to 19 bases. This CDR3 is CATLGGGAVTGELFF. In DNA, the CDR3 is TGTGCCACCCTCGGCGGAGGAGCTGTCACCGGGGAGCTGTTTTTT.

The rearrangement joins TRBV19 to TRBJ1-2, with 8 bases that match TRBD1. The V and J ends lost 7 bases and 3 bases, in that order; junction bases with no gene match: 10. There are 15 residues in the CDR3. Germline V gene sequence: CDR1 LNHDA, CDR2 SQIVND (reference sequence). CDR3 nucleotides: TGTGCCAGTACTCCTCCCGGGACAGGTTACTATGGCTACACCTTC. Its protein product is CASTPPGTGYYGYTF. Full variable domain (outside the CDR3, taken from reference TRBV19 and TRBJ1-2): DGGITQSPKYLFRKEGQNVTLSCEQNLNHDAMYWYRQDPGQGLRLIYYSQIVNDFQKGDIAEGYSVSREKKESFPLTVTSAQKNPTAFYLCASTPPGTGYYGYTFGSGTRLTVV.

This chain links TRBV24-1 with TRBJ2-1; TRBD1 is a possible D gene (6 bases). Trimming cost V 0 bases and J 9 bases, with 8 bases left between them. CDR1 and CDR2 (germline): KGHDR, SFDVKD. The CDR3 contains 13 residues. DNA for the CDR3: TGTGCCACCAGTGATTTGTCACAGGGTGAGCAGTTCTTC. Protein product: CATSDLSQGEQFF.

V usage is TRBV21-1 and J usage is TRBJ2-1; TRBD1, the D gene given by the table, was not confirmed from the DNA. TRBV21-1 is marked as a pseudogene. The CDR3 spans 15 residues. The CDR3 nucleotides read TGTGCCAGCAGTTTCAGACAGTCCCCCTACAATGAGCAGTTCTTC. Its translation: CASSFRQSPYNEQFF.

V is TRBV6-5 and J is TRBJ1-1; D unclear. V was clipped by 2 bases and J by 5 bases, with 15 bases between them. CDR1 is MNHEY and CDR2 is SVGAGI in the germline V gene. There are 15 residues in the CDR3. The CDR3 region is CASSYVLGTRTEAFF. CDR3 nucleotide sequence: TGTGCCAGCAGTTACGTCCTGGGAACGAGGACTGAAGCTTTCTTT.

V gene TRBV10-3 combines with J gene TRBJ2-7; 10 bases are a match to TRBD2. This CDR3 comprises 19 residues. Looked up from germline, CDR1 is ENHRY and CDR2 is SYGVKD. Losses at the gene ends were 9 bases for V and 0 bases for J; bases not matched to a gene: 20. In nucleotides, the CDR3 is TGTGCCATAGCCCCGGGTGTAGCGGGAGGCAAGACCCTCTCCTACGAGCAGTACTTC. The encoded protein is CAIAPGVAGGKTLSYEQYF.

The chain has TRBV3-1 (or the pseudogene TRBV3-2) and TRBJ2-1; 12 nucleotides agree with TRBD2. The V gene's germline CDR1 is LGHDT and CDR2 YNNKEL (reference sequence). Germline trimming cut 4 bases from V and 6 bases from J; bases unmatched to any gene: 4. This CDR3 spans 15 amino acids. The CDR3 DNA is TGTGCCAGCAGCCTATTGGGACTAGCGGGCAATGAGCAGTTCTTC. It yields the protein CASSLLGLAGNEQFF.

The chain is built from TRBV28 and TRBJ2-7, with a possible D match to TRBD2 (5 bases). V lost 8 bases and J lost 2, with 16 bases in between. Germline-derived CDR1 and CDR2 are MDHEN and SYDVKM. This CDR3 is 14 amino acids long. The CDR3 nucleotides read TGTGCCAGCTTGAACTCGGGGTGGGCCTACGAGCAGTACTTC. Translation gives CASLNSGWAYEQYF.

This clone was seen more than once but under ten times. This chain connects TRBV6-4 to TRBJ2-7; weak D call: TRBD2 (5 bases). The germline gives CDR1 MRHNA, CDR2 SNTAGT. Trimming shortened V by 3 bases and J by 1 base, and 10 bases separated the two germline ends. This CDR3 has 14 amino acids. For the CDR3, the DNA is TGTGCCAGCAGTGAACTTGAGGGTTCCTACGAGCAGTACTTC. Its protein product is CASSELEGSYEQYF.

The chain combines TRBV19 with TRBJ1-1; D not resolved. Germline V CDR1 and CDR2: LNHDA, SQIVND (reference sequence). Between the trimmed V and J ends, which lost 4 bases and 4 bases, there was a span of 10 bases. The CDR3 is 13 residues long. The chain's CDR3 is CASSTGKSTEAFF. For the CDR3, the DNA is TGTGCCAGTAGTACCGGAAAAAGCACTGAAGCTTTCTTT.

The V gene is TRBV6-5, the J gene TRBJ2-5; perhaps D is TRBD1 or TRBD2 (6 bases each). The CDR3 covers 14 residues. V was shortened by 2 bases and J by 5 bases, with 12 bases between the two germline ends. In germline, CDR1 is MNHEY, CDR2 SVGAGI. CDR3 DNA: TGTGCCAGCAGTTACGGGGGGCGCGGGGAGACCCAGTACTTC. Protein product: CASSYGGRGETQYF.

The genes are TRBV3-1 (or the pseudogene TRBV3-2) and TRBJ2-1; TRBD2 aligns across 7 bases. Per the germline V gene, CDR1 is LGHDT and CDR2 is YNNKEL (reference sequence). The CDR3 covers 17 residues. V lost 0 bases to trimming and J lost 6 bases; unmatched junction nucleotides: 11. The CDR3 nucleotides read TGTGCCAGCAGCCAAGATTGGGGCGGGAGTTTTTCCAATGAGCAGTTCTTC. Amino acid sequence: CASSQDWGGSFSNEQFF.

This chain links TRBV4-2 with TRBJ2-5, with D maybe TRBD2 (7 bases). The germline V gene has CDR1 LGHNA and CDR2 YNFKEQ. This CDR3 spans 17 amino acids. Trimming shortened V by 0 bases and J by 3 bases, and 17 bases separated the two germline ends. Here the CDR3 DNA reads TGTGCCAGCAGCCAAGATGTAAAGGGAGGGGGGAAAGAGACCCAGTACTTC. Its protein is CASSQDVKGGGKETQYF.

The chain combines TRBV14 with TRBJ1-1, with D hard to call. The V end lost 1 base, the J end lost 9 bases, and 15 bases lay between the germline ends. Per germline, CDR1 SGHDN and CDR2 FVKESK. This CDR3 spans 14 amino acids. DNA for the CDR3: TGTGCCAGCAGCCAAGTCCCAGAGAGGGATAAAGCTTTCTTT. Protein product: CASSQVPERDKAFF.

This chain links TRBV5-1 with TRBJ2-2; 10 bases match TRBD2. Trimming at V came to 5 bases and at J to 0 bases, leaving 4 bases not matched to a gene. Germline CDR1 is SGHRS and CDR2 is YFSETQ. The CDR3 length is 16 residues. The CDR3 loop reads CASRKSGRANTGELFF. The CDR3 DNA sequence: TGCGCCAGCAGGAAGAGCGGGAGGGCGAACACCGGGGAGCTGTTTTTT.

This chain connects TRBV6-5 to TRBJ2-1, with 8 bases fitting TRBD2. The CDR3 is 15 residues long. The V gene end was trimmed by 5 bases and the J gene end by 4 bases; junction bases not matched to a gene: 7. Germline V CDR1 and CDR2: MNHEY, SVGAGI. The CDR3, as DNA: TGTGCCAGCAGTCGAGCGGGAGATCGTTACAATGAGCAGTTCTTC. It codes for CASSRAGDRYNEQFF.

The chain recombines TRBV19 with TRBJ2-5; TRBD2 agrees at 10 bases. Germline V gene lookup returns CDR1 LNHDA and CDR2 SQIVND (reference sequence). The CDR3 sequence is 16 residues long. J lost 4 bases, V lost 3 bases, and 8 bases had no gene match. The CDR3 loop reads CASSIHQRGGRETQYF. The CDR3 DNA follows: TGTGCCAGTAGTATTCACCAGCGGGGGGGCCGAGAGACCCAGTACTTC.

The rearrangement links TRBV21-1 to TRBJ1-4; TRBD1 is the table's D call and was not checked against the DNA. TRBV21-1 has pseudogene status. There are 15 residues in the CDR3. The CDR3 nucleotides are TGTGCCAGCAGCAAAGAAGGGACAGGGGATCGAAAACTGTTTTTT. Encoded protein: CASSKEGTGDRKLFF.

This chain links TRBV5-1 with TRBJ2-2; 9 bases are shared with TRBD2. The CDR3 runs 18 residues. Germline CDR1 reads SGHRS; CDR2 reads YFSETQ. The V segment lost 0 bases and the J segment 0 bases; nucleotides outside the gene matches: 6. CDR3 coding DNA: TGCGCCAGCAGCTTGGCGTCTAGCGGGGTTCCGAACACCGGGGAGCTGTTTTTT. Translating gives CASSLASSGVPNTGELFF.

This chain joins TRBV2 and TRBJ1-1; D remains ambiguous. This CDR3 comprises 14 residues. V lost 1 base and J lost 2, with 8 bases in between. Germline-derived CDR1 and CDR2 are SNHLY and FYNNEI. CDR3 nucleotide sequence: TGTGCCAGCAGTGAAGAGGCAATTAACACTGAAGCTTTCTTT. It is translated as CASSEEAINTEAFF. Supplemented by reference TRBV2 and TRBJ1-1, the full variable domain reads EPEVTQTPSHQVTQMGQEVILRCVPISNHLYFYWYRQILGQKVEFLVSFYNNEISEKSEIFDDQFSVERPDGSNFTLKIRSTKLEDSAMYFCASSEEAINTEAFFGQGTRLTVV.

The genes are TRBV11-2 and TRBJ2-5; D possibly corresponds to TRBD1 (5 bases). CDR3 size: 14 residues. V lost 4 bases and J lost 6, with 15 bases in between. Germline V CDR1 and CDR2: SGHAT, FQNNGV. CDR3 amino acids: CASSSRTTHQTQYF. Written as DNA, the CDR3 is TGTGCCAGCAGCTCCCGGACAACCCATCAGACCCAGTACTTC.

The CDR3 sequence: CASSDPVGKLYTEAFF. CDR3 in DNA: TGTGCCAGCAGTGACCCAGTAGGGAAGTTGTACACTGAAGCTTTCTTT. This chain joins TRBV28 and TRBJ1-1; D is unclear. From germline, CDR1 is MDHEN and CDR2 SYDVKM. Deletions cut 5 bases from V and 3 bases from J, with 19 bases between. The CDR3 runs to 16 residues.

This clone occurred once. V and J are TRBV11-2 and TRBJ2-1; 8 positions match TRBD2. The germline V gene encodes CDR1 SGHAT and CDR2 FQNNGV. Unmatched junction bases numbered 7, after V lost 5 bases and J lost 4 bases. CDR3 size: 15 residues. In DNA, the CDR3 is TGTGCCAGCAGCGTGGGACTAGTGATTTACAATGAGCAGTTCTTC. Translating it yields CASSVGLVIYNEQFF.

This rearrangement joins TRBV7-9 to TRBJ2-7; D may be TRBD1 (5 bases). CDR1 is SEHNR and CDR2 is FQNEAQ in the germline V gene (reference sequence). V lost 4 bases and J lost 7, with 11 bases in between. The CDR3 contains 12 residues. The DNA of the CDR3 is TGTGCCAGCAGCTCTGAAGCAGGGGAGCAGTACTTC. This translates into CASSSEAGEQYF.